This T cell receptor (beta chain) was recovered during a study of Ad26.COV2.S vaccination and SARS-CoV-2 variants. As regards this clone: No antigen is known for it. Other DNA sequences in the sample encode the same CDR3.

Generated by immunoSEQ multiplex PCR, the TCRdb table keeps only in-frame clones and is missing some. The sample includes more than 40,000 clones, around 83% seen only once; the top ten take more than 45%. CDR1 is LGHDT and CDR2 is YNNKEL in the germline V gene (reference sequence). V lost 1 base to trimming and J lost 7 bases, with 7 bases between them. The CDR3 is 12 residues long. Whole-study results and caveats: Compared with placebo recipients, vaccine recipients had higher spike-specific TCR breadth. Analytic work on TCR breadth and depth might have understated the full extent of total T cell responses.

The source was peripheral blood, collected after recovery from COVID-19. The TCR comes from a human donor who had recovered from COVID-19. This chain links TRBV3-1 (or the pseudogene TRBV3-2) with TRBJ1-1; tentative D call: TRBD1 (6 bases). CDR3 residues: CASSQGRGEAFF. CDR3 bases: TGTGCCAGCAGCCAAGGCAGGGGTGAAGCTTTCTTT.